This T cell receptor beta chain was recovered during a study of glioma-infiltrating T cells after dendritic cell vaccination. Study background: Patients had newly diagnosed or recurrent glioblastoma and received dendritic cell vaccines.

On this clone: Its matching antigen is unknown.

Study-wide points: The cohort had few patients with full blood and tumor sets.

The time point is: after dendritic cell vaccination, including at tumor progression/relapse. Clones were read by immunoSEQ multiplex PCR, and TCRdb kept only the in-frame ones, dropping some. Among under 30,000 clones listed, roughly 86% were seen once. The CDR3 is made up of 14 amino acids. Per germline, CDR1 ENHRY and CDR2 SYGVKD. Unmatched junction bases numbered 10, after V lost 10 bases and J lost 5 bases. The sample in question was blood, obtained after dendritic cell vaccination. The chain combines TRBV10-3 with TRBJ2-5, with TRBD2 matching over 10 bases. The origin of this receptor is a human donor with glioblastoma. The CDR3 reads CATQSGGAFETQYF. For the CDR3, the DNA is TGTGCCACCCAGAGCGGGGGGGCCTTCGAGACCCAGTACTTC.